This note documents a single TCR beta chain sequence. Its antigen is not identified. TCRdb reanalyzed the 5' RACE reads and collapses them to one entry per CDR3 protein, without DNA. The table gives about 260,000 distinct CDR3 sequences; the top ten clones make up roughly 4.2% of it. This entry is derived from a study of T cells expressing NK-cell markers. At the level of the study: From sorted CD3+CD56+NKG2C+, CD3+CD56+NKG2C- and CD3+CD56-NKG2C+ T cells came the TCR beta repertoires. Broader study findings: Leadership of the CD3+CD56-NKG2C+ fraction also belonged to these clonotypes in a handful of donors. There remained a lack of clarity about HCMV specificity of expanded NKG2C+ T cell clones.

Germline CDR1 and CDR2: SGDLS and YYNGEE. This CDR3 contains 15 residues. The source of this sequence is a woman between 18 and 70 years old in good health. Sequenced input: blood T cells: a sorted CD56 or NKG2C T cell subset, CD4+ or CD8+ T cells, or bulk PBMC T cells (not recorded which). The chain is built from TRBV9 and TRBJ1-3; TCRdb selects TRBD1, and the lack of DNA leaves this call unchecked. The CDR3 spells CASSVVGDSGNTIYF. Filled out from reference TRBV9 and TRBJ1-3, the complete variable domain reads DSGVTQTPKHLITATGQRVTLRCSPRSGDLSVYWYQQSLDQGLQFLIQYYNGEERAKGNILERFSAQQFPDLHSELNLSSLELGDSALYFCASSVVGDSGNTIYFGEGSWLTVV.